One TCR beta chain is described in this entry. Its antigen is not known. The data stem from a study of post-analysis software for immune sequencing data. For the study at large: The disease courses spanned relapsing-remitting, secondary progressive and progressive-relapsing forms of multiple sclerosis.

Study-wide results and caveats: There were five TRBV segments more frequent in patients than controls, and TRBV5-6, TRBV5-1 and TRBV20-1 were among them. Versus controls, multiple sclerosis patients showed significantly lower diversity (normalized Chao1).

CDR3 size: 15 residues. In germline, CDR1 is SGHRS, CDR2 YFSETQ. The V segment lost 5 bases and the J segment 6 bases; nucleotides outside the gene matches: 6. Prepared libraries of TCR beta cDNA carried unique molecular identifiers. MiXCR was run by TCRdb on the PCR reads, yielding one entry per CDR3 protein. The data contain hundreds of thousands of distinct CDR3 sequences, about 57% of them singletons. Sequencing was done on a sample of blood. The receptor's source is a girl aged 5-17 years with multiple sclerosis. The chain uses TRBV5-1 and TRBJ2-3; TRBD2 aligns across 13 bases. CDR3 nucleotide sequence: TGCGCCAGCAGTTGGACTAGCGGGGGACGTGATACGCAGTATTTT. Encoded protein: CASSWTSGGRDTQYF. Variable domain in full (rest from reference TRBV5-1 and TRBJ2-3): KAGVTQTPRYLIKTRGQQVTLSCSPISGHRSVSWYQQTPGQGLQFLFEYFSETQRNKGNFPGRFSGRQFSNSRSEMNVSTLELGDSALYLCASSWTSGGRDTQYFGPGTRLTVL.